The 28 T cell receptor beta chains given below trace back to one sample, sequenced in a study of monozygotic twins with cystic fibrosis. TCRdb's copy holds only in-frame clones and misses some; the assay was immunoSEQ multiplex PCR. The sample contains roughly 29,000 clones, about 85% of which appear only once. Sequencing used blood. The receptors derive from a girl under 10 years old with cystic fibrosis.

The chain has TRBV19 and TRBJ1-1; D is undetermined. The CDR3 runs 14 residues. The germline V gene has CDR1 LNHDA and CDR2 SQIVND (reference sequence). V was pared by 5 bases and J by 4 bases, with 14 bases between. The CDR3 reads CASSPSPVSTEAFF. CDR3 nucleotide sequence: TGTGCCAGTAGTCCTAGCCCCGTGAGCACTGAAGCTTTCTTT.

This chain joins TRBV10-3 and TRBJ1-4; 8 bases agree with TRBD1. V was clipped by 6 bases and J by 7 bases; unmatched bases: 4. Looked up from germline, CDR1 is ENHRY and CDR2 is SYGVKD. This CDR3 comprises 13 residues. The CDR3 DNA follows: TGTGCCATCAGGGACAGGGAGGCTGAAAAACTGTTTTTT. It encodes CAIRDREAEKLFF.

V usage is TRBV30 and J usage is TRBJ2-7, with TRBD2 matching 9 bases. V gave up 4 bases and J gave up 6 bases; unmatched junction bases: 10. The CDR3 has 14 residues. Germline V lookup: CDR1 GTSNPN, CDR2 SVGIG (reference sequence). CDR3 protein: CAWTAGLAGSEQYF. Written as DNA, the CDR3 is TGTGCCTGGACAGCCGGTCTAGCGGGATCCGAGCAGTACTTC.

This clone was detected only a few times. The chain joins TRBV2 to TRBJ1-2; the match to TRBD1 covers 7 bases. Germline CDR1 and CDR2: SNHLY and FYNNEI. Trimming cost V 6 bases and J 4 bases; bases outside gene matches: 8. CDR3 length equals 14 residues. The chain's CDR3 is CASRGGTAVYGYTF. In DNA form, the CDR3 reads TGTGCCAGCAGGGGAGGGACAGCAGTCTATGGCTACACCTTC.

The CDR3 nucleotides are TGTGCCAGCAGCTCCCGACAGGGAATCTACGAGCAGTACTTC. As protein: CASSSRQGIYEQYF. V usage is TRBV25-1 and J usage is TRBJ2-7; 7 nucleotides align to TRBD1. Per germline, CDR1 MGHDK and CDR2 SYGVNS. The V and J ends lost 6 bases and 3 bases, in that order; junction bases with no gene match: 8. This CDR3 spans 14 amino acids.

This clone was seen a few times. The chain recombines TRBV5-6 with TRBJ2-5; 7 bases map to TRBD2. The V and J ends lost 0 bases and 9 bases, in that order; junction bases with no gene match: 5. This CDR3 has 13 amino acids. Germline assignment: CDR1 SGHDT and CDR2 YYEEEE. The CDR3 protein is CASSLERGPAQYF. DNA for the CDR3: TGTGCCAGCAGCTTGGAGCGGGGACCGGCCCAGTACTTC. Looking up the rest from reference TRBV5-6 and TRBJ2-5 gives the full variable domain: DAGVTQSPTHLIKTRGQQVTLRCSPKSGHDTVSWYQQALGQGPQFIFQYYEEEERQRGNFPDRFSGHQFPNYSSELNVNALLLGDSALYLCASSLERGPAQYFGPGTRLLVL.

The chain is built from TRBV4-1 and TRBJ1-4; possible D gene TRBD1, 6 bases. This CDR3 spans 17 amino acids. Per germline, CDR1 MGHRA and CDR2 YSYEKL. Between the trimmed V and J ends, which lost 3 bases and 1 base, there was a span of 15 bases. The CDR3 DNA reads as TGCGCCAGCAGCCACTTGGGGGCAGGTGGAACTAATGAAAAACTGTTTTTT. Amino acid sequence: CASSHLGAGGTNEKLFF.

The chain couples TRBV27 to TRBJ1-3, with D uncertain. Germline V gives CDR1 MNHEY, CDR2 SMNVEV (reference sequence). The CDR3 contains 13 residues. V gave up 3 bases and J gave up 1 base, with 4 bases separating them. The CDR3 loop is CASSFTSGNTIYF. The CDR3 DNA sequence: TGTGCCAGCAGTTTTACGTCTGGAAACACCATATATTTT.

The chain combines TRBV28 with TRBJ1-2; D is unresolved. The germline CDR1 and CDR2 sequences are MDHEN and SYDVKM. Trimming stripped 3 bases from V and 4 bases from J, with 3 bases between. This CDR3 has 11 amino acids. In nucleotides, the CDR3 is TGTGCCAGCAGTTTTGGCTATGGCTACACCTTC. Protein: CASSFGYGYTF.

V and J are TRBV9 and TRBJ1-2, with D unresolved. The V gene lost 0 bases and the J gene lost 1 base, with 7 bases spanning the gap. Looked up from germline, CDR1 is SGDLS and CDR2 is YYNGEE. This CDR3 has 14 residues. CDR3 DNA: TGTGCCAGCAGCGTAGAGGCCGGTAACTATGGCTACACCTTC. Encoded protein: CASSVEAGNYGYTF.

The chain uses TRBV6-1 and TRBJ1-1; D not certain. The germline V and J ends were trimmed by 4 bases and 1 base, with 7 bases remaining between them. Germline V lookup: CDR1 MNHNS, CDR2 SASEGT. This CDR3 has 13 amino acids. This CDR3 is CASSVLQNTEAFF. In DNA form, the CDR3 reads TGTGCCAGCAGTGTTTTACAGAACACTGAAGCTTTCTTT.

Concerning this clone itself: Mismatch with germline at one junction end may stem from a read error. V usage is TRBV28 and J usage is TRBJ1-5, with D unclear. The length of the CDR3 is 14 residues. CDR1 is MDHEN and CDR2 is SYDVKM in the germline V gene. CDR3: CASSYPGSSQPQHF. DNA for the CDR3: TGTGCCAGCAGTTATCCTGGGAGCAGTCAGCCCCAGCATTTT.

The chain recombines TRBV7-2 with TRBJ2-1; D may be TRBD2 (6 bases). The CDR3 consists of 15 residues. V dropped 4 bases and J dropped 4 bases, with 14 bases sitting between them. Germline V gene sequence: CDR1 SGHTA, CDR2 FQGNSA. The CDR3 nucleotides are TGTGCCAGCAGCTCGGGACTGGACTCATACAATGAGCAGTTCTTC. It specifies CASSSGLDSYNEQFF.

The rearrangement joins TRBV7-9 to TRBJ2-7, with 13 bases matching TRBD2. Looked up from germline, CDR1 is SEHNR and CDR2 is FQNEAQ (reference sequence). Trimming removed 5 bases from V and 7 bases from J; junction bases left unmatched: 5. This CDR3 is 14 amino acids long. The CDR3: CASSQPGLAGEQYF. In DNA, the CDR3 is TGTGCCAGCAGCCAACCGGGACTAGCGGGAGAGCAGTACTTC. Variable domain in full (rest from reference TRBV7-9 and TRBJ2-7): DTGVSQNPRHKITKRGQNVTFRCDPISEHNRLYWYRQTLGQGPEFLTYFQNEAQLEKSRLLSDRFSAERPKGSFSTLEIQRTEQGDSAMYLCASSQPGLAGEQYFGPGTRLTVT.

Written as DNA, the CDR3 is TGTGCCAGCAGGCCCCTTGCGGACTTCTACGAGCAGTACTTC. Encoded protein: CASRPLADFYEQYF. The chain couples TRBV5-6 to TRBJ2-7, with TRBD2 as a possible D gene (5 bases). V lost 5 bases, J lost 3 bases, and 15 bases lay in between. CDR1 SGHDT and CDR2 YYEEEE come from the germline V gene. The CDR3 covers 14 residues.

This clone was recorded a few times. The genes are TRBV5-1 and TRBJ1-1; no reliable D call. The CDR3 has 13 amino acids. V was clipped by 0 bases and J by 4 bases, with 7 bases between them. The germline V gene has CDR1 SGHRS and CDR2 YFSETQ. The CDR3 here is CASSLGGSTEAFF. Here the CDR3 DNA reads TGCGCCAGCAGCTTGGGGGGTAGCACTGAAGCTTTCTTT. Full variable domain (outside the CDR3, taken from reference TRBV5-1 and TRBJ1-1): KAGVTQTPRYLIKTRGQQVTLSCSPISGHRSVSWYQQTPGQGLQFLFEYFSETQRNKGNFPGRFSGRQFSNSRSEMNVSTLELGDSALYLCASSLGGSTEAFFGQGTRLTVV.

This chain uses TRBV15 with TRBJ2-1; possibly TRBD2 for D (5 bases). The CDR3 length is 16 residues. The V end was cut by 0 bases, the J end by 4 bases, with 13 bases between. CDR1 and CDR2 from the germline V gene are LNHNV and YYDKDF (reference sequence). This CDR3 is CATSRDRGWSYNEQFF. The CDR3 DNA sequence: TGTGCCACCAGCAGAGACCGCGGGTGGTCATACAATGAGCAGTTCTTC.

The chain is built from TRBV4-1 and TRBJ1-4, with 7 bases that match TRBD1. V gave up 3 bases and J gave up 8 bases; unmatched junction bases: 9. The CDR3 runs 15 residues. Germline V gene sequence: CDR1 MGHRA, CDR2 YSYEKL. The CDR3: CASSHYRGGSEKLFF. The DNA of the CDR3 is TGCGCCAGCAGCCATTACAGGGGAGGATCAGAAAAACTGTTTTTT.

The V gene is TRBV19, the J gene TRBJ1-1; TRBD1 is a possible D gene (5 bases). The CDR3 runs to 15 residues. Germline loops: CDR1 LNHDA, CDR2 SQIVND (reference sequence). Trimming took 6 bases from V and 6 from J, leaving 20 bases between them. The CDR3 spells CASSPFRGDGPEAFF. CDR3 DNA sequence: TGTGCCAGTAGCCCGTTTAGGGGTGATGGCCCTGAAGCTTTCTTT.

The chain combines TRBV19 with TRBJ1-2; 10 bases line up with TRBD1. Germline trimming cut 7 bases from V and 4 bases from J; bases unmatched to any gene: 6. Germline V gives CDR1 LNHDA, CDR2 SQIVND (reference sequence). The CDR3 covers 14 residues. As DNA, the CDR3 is TGTGCCAGTACGAAAGGACAGGGGGTCTATGGCTACACCTTC. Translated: CASTKGQGVYGYTF.

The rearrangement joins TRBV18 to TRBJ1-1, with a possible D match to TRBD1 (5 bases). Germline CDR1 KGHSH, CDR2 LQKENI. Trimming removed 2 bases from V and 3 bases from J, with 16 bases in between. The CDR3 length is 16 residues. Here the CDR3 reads CASSPWARGEYTEAFF. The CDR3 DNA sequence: TGTGCCAGCTCACCATGGGCGCGGGGGGAATACACTGAAGCTTTCTTT.

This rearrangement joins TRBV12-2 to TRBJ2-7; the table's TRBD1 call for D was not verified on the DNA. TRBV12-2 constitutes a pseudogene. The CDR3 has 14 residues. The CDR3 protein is CASRLKGASYEQYF. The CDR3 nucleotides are TGTGCAAGTCGCCTCAAGGGGGCCTCCTACGAGCAGTACTTC.

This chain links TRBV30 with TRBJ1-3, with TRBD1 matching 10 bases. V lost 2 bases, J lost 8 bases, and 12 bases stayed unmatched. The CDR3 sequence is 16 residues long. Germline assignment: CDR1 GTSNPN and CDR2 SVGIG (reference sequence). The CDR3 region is CAWSPRDRGLSHTIYF. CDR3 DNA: TGTGCCTGGAGTCCCAGAGACAGGGGGCTATCTCACACCATATATTTT. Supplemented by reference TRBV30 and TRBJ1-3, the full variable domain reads SQTIHQWPATLVQPVGSPLSLECTVEGTSNPNLYWYRQAAGRGLQLLFYSVGIGQISSEVPQNLSASRPQDRQFILSSKKLLLSDSGFYLCAWSPRDRGLSHTIYFGEGSWLTVV.

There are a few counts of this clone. The CDR3 nucleotides read TGCGCCAGCAGCCAAGGATACACCTCCTACGAGCAGTACTTC. Its protein is CASSQGYTSYEQYF. The chain couples TRBV4-1 to TRBJ2-7; D gene ambiguous. Germline CDR1 is MGHRA and CDR2 is YSYEKL. This CDR3 is built from 14 residues. Trimming took off 1 base at V and 0 bases at J, with 7 bases between the two ends.

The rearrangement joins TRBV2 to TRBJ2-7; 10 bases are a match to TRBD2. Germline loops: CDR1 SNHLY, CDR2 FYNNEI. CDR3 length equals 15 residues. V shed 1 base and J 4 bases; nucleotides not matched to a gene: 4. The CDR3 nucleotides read TGTGCCAGCAGTGAAGATCCTAGCGGGAGTTACGAGCAGTACTTC. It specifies CASSEDPSGSYEQYF.

CDR3 DNA sequence: TGTGCCAGTAGTAGCGCCCTGGGACAGGGTATTCGTCGATACACCTTC. This codes for CASSSALGQGIRRYTF. The chain has TRBV19 and TRBJ1-2; TRBD1 matches 9 bases. The CDR3 sequence is 16 residues long. The V gene's germline CDR1 is LNHDA and CDR2 SQIVND (reference sequence). V shed 4 bases, J shed 11 bases, and the junction held 17 bases outside the gene matches.

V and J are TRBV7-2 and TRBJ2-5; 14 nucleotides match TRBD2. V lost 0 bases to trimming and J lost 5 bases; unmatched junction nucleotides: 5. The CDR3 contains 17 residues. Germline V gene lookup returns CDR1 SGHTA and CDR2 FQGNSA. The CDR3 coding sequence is TGTGCCAGCAGCTTAGCCCTATGGACTAGCGGGGGGGAGACCCAGTACTTC. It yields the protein CASSLALWTSGGETQYF.

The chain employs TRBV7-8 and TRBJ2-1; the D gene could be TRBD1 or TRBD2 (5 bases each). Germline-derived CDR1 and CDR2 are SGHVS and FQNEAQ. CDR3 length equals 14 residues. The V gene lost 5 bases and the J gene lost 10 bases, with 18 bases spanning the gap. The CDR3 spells CASSPRDGHREQFF. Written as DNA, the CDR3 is TGTGCCAGCAGCCCCCGGGACGGACATAGGGAGCAGTTCTTC.